What follows is one T cell receptor beta chain and its context. The target antigen is unknown. Here immunoSEQ multiplex PCR was the method, and the copy in TCRdb shows in-frame clones only, minus some. The sample yields about 120,000 clones, about 89% seen once. The source of the sample is a study of T cell responses to AZD1222 COVID-19 vaccine. CDR1 and CDR2 from the germline V gene are KGHSH and LQKENI. The V gene lost 6 bases and the J gene lost 3 bases, with 15 bases spanning the gap. The CDR3 contains 15 residues. Study-level results: The study identified only five or six AZD1222 recipients as seropositive at baseline. Sampling that yielded the repertoires occurred only after the peak T cell response. Distributed over spike, vaccine-associated CD4 TCRs predominated at 160-218 and 743-854.

Sequencing was performed on peripheral blood, taken 28 days after the second AZD1222 dose. V usage is TRBV18 and J usage is TRBJ1-5, with D possibly TRBD1 on 5 matching bases. The receptor comes from an adult who received the AZD1222 COVID-19 vaccine. The CDR3 is CASSKGEGANQPQHF. Written as DNA, the CDR3 is TGTGCCAGCTCTAAAGGGGAAGGGGCCAATCAGCCCCAGCATTTT. Full variable domain (rest looked up from reference TRBV18 and TRBJ1-5): NAGVMQNPRHLVRRRGQEARLRCSPMKGHSHVYWYRQLPEEGLKFMVYLQKENIIDESGMPKERFSAEFPKEGPSILRIQQVVRGDSAAYFCASSKGEGANQPQHFGDGTRLSIL.